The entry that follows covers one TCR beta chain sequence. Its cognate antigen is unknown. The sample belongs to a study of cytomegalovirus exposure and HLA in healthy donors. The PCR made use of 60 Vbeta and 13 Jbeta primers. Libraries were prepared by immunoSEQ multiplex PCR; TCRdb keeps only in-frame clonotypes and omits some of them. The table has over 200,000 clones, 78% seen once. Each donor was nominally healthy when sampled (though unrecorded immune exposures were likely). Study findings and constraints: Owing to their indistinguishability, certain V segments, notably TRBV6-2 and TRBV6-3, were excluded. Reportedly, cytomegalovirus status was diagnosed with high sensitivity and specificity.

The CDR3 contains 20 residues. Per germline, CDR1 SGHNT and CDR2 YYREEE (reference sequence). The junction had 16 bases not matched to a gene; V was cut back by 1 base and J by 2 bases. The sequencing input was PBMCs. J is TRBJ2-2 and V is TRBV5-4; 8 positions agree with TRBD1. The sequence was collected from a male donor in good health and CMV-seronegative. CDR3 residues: CASSLFGQGIRGQNTGELFF. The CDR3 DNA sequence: TGTGCCAGCAGCTTGTTTGGACAGGGAATCCGAGGACAAAACACCGGGGAGCTGTTTTTT. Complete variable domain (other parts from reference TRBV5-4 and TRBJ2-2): ETGVTQSPTHLIKTRGQQVTLRCSSQSGHNTVSWYQQALGQGPQFIFQYYREEENGRGNFPPRFSGLQFPNYSSELNVNALELDDSALYLCASSLFGQGIRGQNTGELFFGEGSRLTVL.